This T cell receptor (beta chain) was observed in a study of CD8 T cells in ankylosing spondylitis (dated by TCRdb to 2016 to 2017). Broadly, across the study: The study profiled T cell receptor beta repertoires in healthy donors and ankylosing spondylitis patients to find disease-linked TCR variants. Samples of peripheral blood were taken, and for ankylosing spondylitis patients, synovial fluid was collected as well. The whole study cohort included over a hundred healthy donors and 20 to 30 ankylosing spondylitis patients. Study-level results and caveats: The disease-linked clones were reported as significantly enriched in matched synovial fluid samples from ankylosing spondylitis patients. Blood from ankylosing spondylitis patients appeared to be characterized by a TCR beta motif composed of several highly homologous amino acid variants. In peripheral blood, the disease-linked clones were found at relatively low frequencies and had a CD8+ phenotype. Some of the motif variants had been reported before in the synovial fluid and blood of reactive arthritis patients, a finding that suggests common disease-initiation mechanisms.

V is cut by 3 bases and J by 1 base, and the space between the germline ends is 12 bases. CDR3 length: 15 amino acids, cysteine to phenylalanine. Kept here is only the CDR3 DNA, which spans 45 bases and is read in frame from base 1. CDR1 and CDR2 (SGHVS, FQNEAQ) derive from the germline V gene. Instrument on record: Illumina HiSeq 2500. TCR beta libraries were prepared by quantitative 5'-RACE with molecular barcodes. The study's processing was this. Disease-linked TCR variants were identified with a new computational method built on a probabilistic model of VDJ rearrangement. In TCRdb, the public reads were trimmed at Q25 with fastp and aligned with MiXCR, with productive beta chains retained. Merged by CDR3 protein, the rows form single entries marked with the most common genes and DNA. TCRdb's processing, not the study's, gives the V and J calls here. For this sample there are some 220,000 distinct CDR3 sequences; approximately 8.4% appear just once. The ten top clones hold roughly 4.9% of the sample.

This clonotype was seen many times. The antigen this receptor binds is unknown. Base qualities are missing; no much larger clone stands one base away. The source of this sequence is a female donor with ankylosing spondylitis or in good health (not recorded which). The material sequenced was blood, either unsorted or a sorted T cell fraction (not recorded which). The chain is encoded by TRBV7-8 joined to TRBJ1-1; no D gene call is confident. The DNA sequence is given as TGTGCCAGCAGCTTTAGCGGGCGGGGGAACACTGAAGCTTTCTTT. Its protein product is CASSFSGRGNTEAFF.